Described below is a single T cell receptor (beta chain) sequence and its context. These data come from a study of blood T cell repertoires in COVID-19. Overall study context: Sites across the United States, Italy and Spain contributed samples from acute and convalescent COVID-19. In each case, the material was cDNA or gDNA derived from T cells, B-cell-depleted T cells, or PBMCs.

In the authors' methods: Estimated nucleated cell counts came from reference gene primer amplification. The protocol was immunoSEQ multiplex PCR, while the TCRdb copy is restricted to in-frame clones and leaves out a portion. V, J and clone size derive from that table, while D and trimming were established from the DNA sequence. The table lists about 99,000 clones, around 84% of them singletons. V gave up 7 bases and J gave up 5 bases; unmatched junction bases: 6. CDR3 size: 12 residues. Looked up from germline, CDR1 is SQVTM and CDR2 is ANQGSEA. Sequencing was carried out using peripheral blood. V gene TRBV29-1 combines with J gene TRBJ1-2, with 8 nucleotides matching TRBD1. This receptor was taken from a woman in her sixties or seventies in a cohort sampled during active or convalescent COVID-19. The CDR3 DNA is TGCAGCGCTGACACAGGGGGGTATGGCTACACCTTC. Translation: CSADTGGYGYTF.